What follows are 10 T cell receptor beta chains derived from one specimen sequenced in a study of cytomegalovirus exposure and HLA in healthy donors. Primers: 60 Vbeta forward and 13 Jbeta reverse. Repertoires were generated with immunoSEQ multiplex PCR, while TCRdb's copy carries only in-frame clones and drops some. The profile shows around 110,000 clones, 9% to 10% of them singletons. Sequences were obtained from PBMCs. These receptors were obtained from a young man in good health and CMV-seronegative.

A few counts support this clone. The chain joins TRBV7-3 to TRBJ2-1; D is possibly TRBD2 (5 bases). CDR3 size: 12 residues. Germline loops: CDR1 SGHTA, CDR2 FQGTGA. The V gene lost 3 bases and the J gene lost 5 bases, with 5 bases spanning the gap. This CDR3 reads CASSFGDNEQFF. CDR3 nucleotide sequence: TGTGCCAGCAGCTTCGGGGACAATGAGCAGTTCTTC.

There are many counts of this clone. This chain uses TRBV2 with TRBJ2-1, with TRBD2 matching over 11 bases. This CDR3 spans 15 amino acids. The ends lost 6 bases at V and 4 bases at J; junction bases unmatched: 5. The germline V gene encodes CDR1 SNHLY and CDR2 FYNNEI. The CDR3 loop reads CASSRLAGTYNEQFF. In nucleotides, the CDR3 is TGTGCCAGCAGCCGACTAGCGGGGACGTACAATGAGCAGTTCTTC.

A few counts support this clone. Here the CDR3 DNA reads TGCGCCAGCAGCTCGGCGGGGGGCGCAGAGACCCAGTACTTC. Translating it yields CASSSAGGAETQYF. The chain employs TRBV5-1 and TRBJ2-5, with 8 bases lining up with TRBD2. Germline CDR1 SGHRS, CDR2 YFSETQ. The CDR3 extends over 14 amino acids. V shed 3 bases, J shed 4 bases, and the junction held 5 bases outside the gene matches. The whole variable domain, remainder taken from reference TRBV5-1 and TRBJ2-5, is KAGVTQTPRYLIKTRGQQVTLSCSPISGHRSVSWYQQTPGQGLQFLFEYFSETQRNKGNFPGRFSGRQFSNSRSEMNVSTLELGDSALYLCASSSAGGAETQYFGPGTRLLVL.

The CDR3 bases are TGTGCCAGCAGCCGCGGGGGGATAATAGATGAGCAGTTCTTC. Amino acid sequence: CASSRGGIIDEQFF. The chain carries TRBV7-9 and TRBJ2-1; 8 nucleotides align to TRBD2. The length of the CDR3 is 14 residues. Per germline, CDR1 SEHNR and CDR2 FQNEAQ (reference sequence). Trimming at V came to 5 bases and at J to 8 bases, leaving 8 bases not matched to a gene.

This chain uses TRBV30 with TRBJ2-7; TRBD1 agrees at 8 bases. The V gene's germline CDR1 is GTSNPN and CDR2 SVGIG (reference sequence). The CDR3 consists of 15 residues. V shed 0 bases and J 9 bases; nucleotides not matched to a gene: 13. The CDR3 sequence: CAWSVTGASLLRQYF. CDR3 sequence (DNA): TGTGCCTGGAGTGTGACAGGGGCGAGTTTGCTACGGCAGTACTTC.

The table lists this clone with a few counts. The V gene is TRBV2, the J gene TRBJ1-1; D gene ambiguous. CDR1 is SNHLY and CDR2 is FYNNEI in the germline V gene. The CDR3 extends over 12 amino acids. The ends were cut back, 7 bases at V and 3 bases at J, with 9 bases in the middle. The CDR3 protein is CASTAGDTEAFF. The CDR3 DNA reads TGTGCCAGCACGGCAGGCGACACTGAAGCTTTCTTT.

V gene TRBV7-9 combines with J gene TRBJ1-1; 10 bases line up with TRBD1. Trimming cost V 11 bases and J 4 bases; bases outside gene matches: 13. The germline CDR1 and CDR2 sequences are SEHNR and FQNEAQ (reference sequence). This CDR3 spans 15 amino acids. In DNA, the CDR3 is TGTGCCGGGTCACCTCGGACAGGGGGGGGCACTGAAGCTTTCTTT. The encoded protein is CAGSPRTGGGTEAFF.

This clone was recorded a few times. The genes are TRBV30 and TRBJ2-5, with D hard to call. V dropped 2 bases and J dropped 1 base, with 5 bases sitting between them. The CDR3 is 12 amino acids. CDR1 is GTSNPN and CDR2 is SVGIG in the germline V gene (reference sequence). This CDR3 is CAWSLSQETQYF. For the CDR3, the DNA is TGTGCCTGGAGTCTTAGCCAAGAGACCCAGTACTTC.

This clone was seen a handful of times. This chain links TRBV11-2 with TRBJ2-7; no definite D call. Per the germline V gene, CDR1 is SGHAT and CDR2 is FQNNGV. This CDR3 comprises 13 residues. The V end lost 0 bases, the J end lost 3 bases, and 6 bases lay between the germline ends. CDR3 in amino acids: CASSLEGGYEQYF. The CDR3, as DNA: TGTGCCAGCAGCTTAGAAGGCGGCTACGAGCAGTACTTC.

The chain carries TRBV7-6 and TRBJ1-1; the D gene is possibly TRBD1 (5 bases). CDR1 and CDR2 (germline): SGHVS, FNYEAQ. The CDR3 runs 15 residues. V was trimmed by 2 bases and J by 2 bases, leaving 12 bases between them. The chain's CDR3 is CASSLRAGPNTEAFF. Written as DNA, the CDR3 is TGTGCCAGCAGCTTACGTGCGGGACCAAACACTGAAGCTTTCTTT.